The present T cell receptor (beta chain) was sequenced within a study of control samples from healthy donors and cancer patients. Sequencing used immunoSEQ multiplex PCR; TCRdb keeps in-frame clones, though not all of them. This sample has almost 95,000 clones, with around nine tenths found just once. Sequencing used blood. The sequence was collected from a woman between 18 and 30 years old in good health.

The CDR3: CASSVMDSGSSGANVLTF. The DNA for the CDR3 is TGTGCCAGCAGCGTAATGGATAGCGGGTCCTCTGGGGCCAACGTCCTGACTTTC. The chain recombines TRBV9 with TRBJ2-6; 7 bases map to TRBD2. The CDR3 is made up of 18 amino acids. From germline, CDR1 is SGDLS and CDR2 YYNGEE. With V trimmed by 1 base and J by 0 bases, 7 bases remained unmatched.